A selection of T cell receptor beta chains follows, all from one sample in a study of blood T cell repertoires in COVID-19. Generated by immunoSEQ multiplex PCR, the TCRdb table keeps only in-frame clones and is missing some. The sample lists roughly 150,000 clones; 80% to 90% were seen once. The source material was peripheral blood. These receptors were obtained from a woman aged 40 to 50 with acute or convalescent COVID-19. The CDR3 runs from the conserved cysteine through the conserved F or W. The D gene is left open where the match is weak. Clone size appears in some rows only: once, few, many, or a class for an expanded clone.

d_call clone_size j_call v_call cdr3_aa cdr3_nt
- once TRBJ2-7 TRBV4-1 CASSQDFKQIRVEQYF TGCGCCAGCAGCCAAGATTTTAAGCAGATACGGGTCGAGCAGTACTTC
- - TRBJ2-6 TRBV14 CASKIQSSGANVLTF TGTGCCAGCAAAATACAGAGCTCTGGGGCCAACGTCCTGACTTTC
TRBD2 - TRBJ2-2 TRBV19 CASTHGVTSGGNANTGELFF TGTGCCAGTACCCACGGGGTCACTAGCGGGGGAAACGCGAACACCGGGGAGCTGTTTTTT
TRBD2 - TRBJ2-1 TRBV6-5 CASSYRSGGQNEQFF TGTGCCAGCAGTTACCGCAGCGGGGGGCAAAATGAGCAGTTCTTC
- once TRBJ2-3 TRBV11-3 CASTSSSTDTQYF TGTGCCAGCACGAGCTCTTCTACAGATACGCAGTATTTT
TRBD1 - TRBJ1-2 TRBV30 CAWNIPGQGALPNYGYTF TGTGCCTGGAACATACCCGGACAGGGGGCGCTCCCTAACTATGGCTACACCTTC
TRBD1 - TRBJ1-3 TRBV7-2 CASSLPGTGGLSGNTIYF TGTGCCAGCAGCCTACCAGGGACAGGGGGCCTCTCTGGAAACACCATATATTTT
- once TRBJ2-3 TRBV10-3 CAISTTGSPDTQYF TGTGCCATCAGCACAACAGGTTCTCCAGATACGCAGTATTTT
- - TRBJ1-6 TRBV5-6 CASSRDSPVYSPLHF TGTGCCAGCAGCCGGGACTCCCCCGTTTATTCACCCCTCCACTTT
TRBD2 - TRBJ2-4 TRBV9 CARRSRTRKYIQYF TGTGCCCGGAGAAGTAGGACTAGAAAATACATTCAGTACTTC
TRBD2 - TRBJ2-7 TRBV7-9 CASSPMTSGSPYEQYF TGTGCCAGCAGCCCCATGACTAGCGGGAGTCCCTACGAGCAGTACTTC
- once TRBJ2-2 TRBV7-2 CASSLAGTTYTGELFF TGTGCCAGCAGCTTGGCCGGGACAACCTACACCGGGGAGCTGTTTTTT
- - TRBJ1-2 TRBV19 CASSSGFTNYGYTF TGTGCCAGTAGTTCAGGGTTCACTAACTATGGCTACACCTTC
TRBD1 - TRBJ2-4 TRBV5-1 CASSLGQGAAKNIQYF TGCGCCAGCAGCTTGGGGCAGGGGGCTGCCAAAAACATTCAGTACTTC
TRBD2 - TRBJ2-7 TRBV5-1 CASSLQTSENYEQYF TGCGCCAGCAGCTTACAGACTAGCGAAAATTACGAGCAGTACTTC
- - TRBJ1-2 TRBV28 CASSLGPGDLGYTF TGTGCCAGCAGTTTAGGTCCCGGGGATTTAGGCTACACCTTC
TRBD2 - TRBJ2-5 TRBV18 CASSPVAGVPETQYF TGTGCCAGCTCACCAGTCGCGGGAGTCCCAGAGACCCAGTACTTC
- once TRBJ2-3 TRBV4-2 CASSQDQRGEAYF TGTGCCAGCAGCCAAGATCAGAGAGGCGAGGCGTATTTT
TRBD2 - TRBJ2-1 TRBV7-9 CASSRLAGGYNEQFF TGTGCCAGCAGCCGACTAGCGGGAGGGTACAATGAGCAGTTCTTC
- - TRBJ1-1 TRBV12-3/TRBV12-4 CASSLVSEAFF TGTGCCAGCAGCCTCGTTTCGGAAGCTTTCTTT
TRBD1 once TRBJ2-7 TRBV27 CASSSGTGGEQYF TGTGCCAGCAGTTCCGGGACAGGGGGCGAGCAGTACTTC
TRBD2 once TRBJ2-1 TRBV5-1 CASSLGSGTGLAFNEQFF TGCGCCAGCAGCTTAGGATCCGGTACGGGACTAGCGTTCAATGAGCAGTTCTTC
TRBD1 - TRBJ1-6 TRBV14 CASSQGQGYSPLHF TGTGCCAGCAGCCAGGGACAGGGTTATTCACCCCTCCACTTT
- - TRBJ1-6 TRBV15 CATSRAGVNSPLHF TGTGCCACCAGCAGAGCAGGGGTTAATTCACCCCTCCACTTT
TRBD1 - TRBJ2-1 TRBV12-5 CASGLPTGDPSYNEQFF TGTGCTAGTGGTTTGCCGACAGGGGATCCATCCTACAATGAGCAGTTCTTC
TRBD1 once TRBJ2-6 TRBV28 CASGRDRGSGANVLTF TGTGCCAGCGGCCGGGACAGGGGCTCTGGGGCCAACGTCCTGACTTTC
TRBD1 - TRBJ1-4 TRBV6-5 CASSQTGRDEKLFF TGTGCCAGCAGTCAGACAGGGCGAGATGAAAAACTGTTTTTT
- - TRBJ1-6 TRBV30 CAWSRTTGLGSPLHF TGTGCCTGGAGTCGCACGACGGGGTTGGGATCACCCCTCCACTTT
- - TRBJ1-6 TRBV5-1 CASSLDPGYYNSPLHF TGCGCCAGCAGCTTAGATCCAGGCTACTATAATTCACCCCTCCACTTT
- - TRBJ2-1 TRBV30 CAWSVLAGSTYNEQFF TGTGCCTGGAGTGTTCTGGCCGGGAGTACCTACAATGAGCAGTTCTTC
- - TRBJ1-1 TRBV5-6 CASSFIGGGTEAFF TGTGCCAGCAGCTTCATTGGGGGAGGGACTGAAGCTTTCTTT
- - TRBJ2-7 TRBV7-2 CASSSTRSRYF TGTGCCAGCAGCTCGACTAGATCGAGGTACTTC
- few TRBJ1-1 TRBV4-2 CASSQVNSYNTEAFF TGTGCCAGCAGCCAAGTAAACAGCTACAACACTGAAGCTTTCTTT
- - TRBJ2-7 TRBV3-1/TRBV3-2 CASSPPQGTYEQYF TGTGCCAGCAGCCCCCCCCAGGGTACCTACGAGCAGTACTTC
TRBD1 - TRBJ2-7 TRBV6-5 CASSPRTGGTYEQYF TGTGCCAGCAGTCCACGGACAGGTGGCACCTACGAGCAGTACTTC
- - TRBJ1-6 TRBV12-5 CMLVLSSYNSPLHF TGCATGCTAGTATTGAGCTCCTATAATTCACCCCTCCACTTT
- - TRBJ1-2 TRBV19 CATSGGPRVAYTF TGTGCCACGTCGGGGGGACCCAGAGTTGCCTACACCTTC
TRBD2 - TRBJ2-3 TRBV16 CASSQEASGFHTDTQYF TGTGCCAGCAGCCAAGAGGCTAGCGGATTTCACACAGATACGCAGTATTTT
TRBD1 - TRBJ1-2 TRBV28 CASSYIRQGGNYGYTF TGTGCCAGCAGTTACATTAGACAGGGGGGTAACTATGGCTACACCTTC
- once TRBJ1-2 TRBV19 CASSIGAGTNYGYTF TGTGCCAGTAGTATTGGGGCAGGGACTAACTATGGCTACACCTTC
TRBD2 - TRBJ2-1 TRBV6-5 CASSYPGVAGYNEQFF TGTGCCAGCAGTTACCCCGGGGTAGCGGGGTACAATGAGCAGTTCTTC
TRBD2 - TRBJ2-7 TRBV10-2 CASMAGTRTIAGDSYEQYF TGCGCCAGCATGGCTGGGACACGCACAATAGCGGGGGACTCCTACGAGCAGTACTTC
TRBD1 - TRBJ2-7 TRBV13 CASSQGQGYEQYF TGTGCCAGCAGCCAAGGACAGGGGTACGAGCAGTACTTC
- - TRBJ1-1 TRBV7-9 CASSPNSLNTEAFF TGTGCCAGCAGCCCTAACAGCTTGAACACTGAAGCTTTCTTT
- - TRBJ1-3 TRBV19 CASSPRRVSGNTIYF TGTGCCAGTAGTCCTCGTCGCGTTTCTGGAAACACCATATATTTT
- - TRBJ1-1 TRBV14 CASSGGLWRAEAFF TGTGCCAGCAGCGGAGGCTTATGGAGGGCTGAAGCTTTCTTT